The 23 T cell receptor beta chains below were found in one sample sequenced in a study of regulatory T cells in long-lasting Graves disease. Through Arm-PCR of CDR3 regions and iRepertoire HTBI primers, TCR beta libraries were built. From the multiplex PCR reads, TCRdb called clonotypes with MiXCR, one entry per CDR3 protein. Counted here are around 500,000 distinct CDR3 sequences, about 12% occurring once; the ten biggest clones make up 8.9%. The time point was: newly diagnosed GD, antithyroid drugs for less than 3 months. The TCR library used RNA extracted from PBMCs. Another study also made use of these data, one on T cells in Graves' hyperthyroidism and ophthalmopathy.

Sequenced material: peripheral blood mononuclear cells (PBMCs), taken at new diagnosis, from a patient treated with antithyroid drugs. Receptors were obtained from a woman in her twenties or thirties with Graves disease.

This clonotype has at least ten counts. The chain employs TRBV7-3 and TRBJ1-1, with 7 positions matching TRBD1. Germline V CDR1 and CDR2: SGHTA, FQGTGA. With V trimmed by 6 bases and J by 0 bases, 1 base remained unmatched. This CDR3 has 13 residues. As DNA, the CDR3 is TGTGCCAGCAGACAGGGGATGAACACTGAAGCTTTCTTT. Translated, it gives CASRQGMNTEAFF.

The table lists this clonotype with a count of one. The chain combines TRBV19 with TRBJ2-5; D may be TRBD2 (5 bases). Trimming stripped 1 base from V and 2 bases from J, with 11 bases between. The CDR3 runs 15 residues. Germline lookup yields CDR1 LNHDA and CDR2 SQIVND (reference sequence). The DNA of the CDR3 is TGTGCCAGTAGTATAGTCGGGGAACCACAAGAGACCCAGTACTTC. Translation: CASSIVGEPQETQYF.

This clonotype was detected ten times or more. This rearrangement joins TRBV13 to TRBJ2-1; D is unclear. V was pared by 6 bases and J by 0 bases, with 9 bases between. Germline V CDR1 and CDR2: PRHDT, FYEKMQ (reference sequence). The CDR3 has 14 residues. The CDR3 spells CASSFLTSYNEQFF. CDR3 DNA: TGTGCCAGCAGTTTCTTGACCTCCTACAATGAGCAGTTCTTC.

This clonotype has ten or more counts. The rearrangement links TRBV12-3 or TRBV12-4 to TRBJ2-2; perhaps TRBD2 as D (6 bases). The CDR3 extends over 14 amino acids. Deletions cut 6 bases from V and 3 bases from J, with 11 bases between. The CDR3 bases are TGTGCCAGCAGACCCGGGACTTACACCGGGGAGCTGTTTTTT. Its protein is CASRPGTYTGELFF.

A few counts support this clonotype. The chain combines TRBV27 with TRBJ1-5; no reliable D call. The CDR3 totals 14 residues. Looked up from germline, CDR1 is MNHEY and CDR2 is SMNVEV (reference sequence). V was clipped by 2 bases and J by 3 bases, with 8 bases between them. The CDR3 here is CASSLIRTNQPQHF. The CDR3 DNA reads TGTGCCAGCAGTTTAATCAGAACCAATCAGCCCCAGCATTTT.

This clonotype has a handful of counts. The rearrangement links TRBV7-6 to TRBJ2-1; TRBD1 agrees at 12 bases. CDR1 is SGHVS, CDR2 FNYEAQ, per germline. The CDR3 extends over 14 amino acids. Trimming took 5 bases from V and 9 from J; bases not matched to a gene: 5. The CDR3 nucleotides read TGTGCCAGCAGCCCAGGGACAGGGGGCGGTGAGCAGTTCTTC. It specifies CASSPGTGGGEQFF.

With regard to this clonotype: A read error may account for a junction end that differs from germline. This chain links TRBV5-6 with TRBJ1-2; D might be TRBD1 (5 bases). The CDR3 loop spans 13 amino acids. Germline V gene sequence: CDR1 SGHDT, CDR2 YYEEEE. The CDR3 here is CASSYRSREGSTF. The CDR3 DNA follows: TGTGCCAGCAGTTACAGGAGTAGGGAAGGCTCCACCTTC.

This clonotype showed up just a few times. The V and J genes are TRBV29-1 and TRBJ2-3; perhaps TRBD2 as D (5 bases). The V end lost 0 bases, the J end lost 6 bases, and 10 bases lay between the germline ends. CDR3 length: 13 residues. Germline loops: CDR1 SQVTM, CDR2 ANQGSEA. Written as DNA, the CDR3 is TGCAGCGTTGAAGATCCCGGGGTCGATACGCAGTATTTT. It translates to CSVEDPGVDTQYF.

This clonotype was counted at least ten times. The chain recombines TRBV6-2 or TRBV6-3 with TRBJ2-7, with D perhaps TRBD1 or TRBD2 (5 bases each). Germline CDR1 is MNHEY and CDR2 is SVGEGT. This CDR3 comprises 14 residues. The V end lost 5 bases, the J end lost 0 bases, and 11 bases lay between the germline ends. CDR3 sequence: CASSVRDLSYEQYF. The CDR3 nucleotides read TGTGCCAGCAGTGTTAGGGACCTCTCCTACGAGCAGTACTTC.

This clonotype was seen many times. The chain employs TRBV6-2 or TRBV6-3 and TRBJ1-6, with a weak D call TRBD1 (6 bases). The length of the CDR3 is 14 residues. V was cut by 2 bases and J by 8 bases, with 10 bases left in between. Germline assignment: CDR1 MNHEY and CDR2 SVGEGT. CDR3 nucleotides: TGTGCCAGCAGTTACGCAGGGGAAGATTCACCCCTCCACTTT. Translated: CASSYAGEDSPLHF.

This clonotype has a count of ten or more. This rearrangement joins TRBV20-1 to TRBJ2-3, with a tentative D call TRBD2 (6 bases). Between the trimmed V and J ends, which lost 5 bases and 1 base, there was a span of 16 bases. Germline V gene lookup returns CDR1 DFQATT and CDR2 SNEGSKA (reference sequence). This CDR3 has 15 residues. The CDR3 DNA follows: TGCAGTGCTCCAGGGAGGTTATTGCGCACAGATACGCAGTATTTT. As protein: CSAPGRLLRTDTQYF.

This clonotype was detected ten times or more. Here the CDR3 DNA reads TGTGCCAGCAGCTTAGCGTACGGGGACGGCTACAATGAGCAGTTCTTC. It translates to CASSLAYGDGYNEQFF. The rearrangement joins TRBV7-9 to TRBJ2-1; D is tentatively TRBD1 or TRBD2 (5 bases each). CDR3 length: 16 amino acids. V shed 0 bases and J shed 3 bases, with 12 bases lying between them. Germline values: CDR1 SEHNR, CDR2 FQNEAQ (reference sequence).

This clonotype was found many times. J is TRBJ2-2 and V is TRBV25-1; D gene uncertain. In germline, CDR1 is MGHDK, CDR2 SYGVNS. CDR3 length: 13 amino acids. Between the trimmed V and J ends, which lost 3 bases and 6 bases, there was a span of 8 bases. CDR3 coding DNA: TGTGCCAGCAGTGACGGAGATGCCGGGGAGCTGTTTTTT. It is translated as CASSDGDAGELFF.

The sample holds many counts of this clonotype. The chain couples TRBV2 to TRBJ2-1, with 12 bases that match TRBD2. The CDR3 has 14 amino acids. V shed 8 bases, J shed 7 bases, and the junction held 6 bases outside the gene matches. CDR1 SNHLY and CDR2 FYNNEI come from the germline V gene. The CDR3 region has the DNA TGTGCCAGCCTAGAAGGACTAGCGGGGAATGAGCAGTTCTTC. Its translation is CASLEGLAGNEQFF.

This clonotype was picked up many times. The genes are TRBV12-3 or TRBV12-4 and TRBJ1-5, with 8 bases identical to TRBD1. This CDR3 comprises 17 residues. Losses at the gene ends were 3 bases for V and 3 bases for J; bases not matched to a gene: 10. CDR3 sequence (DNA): TGTGCCAGCAGTTTTAGTGAGACAGGGGTTGTCAATCAGCCCCAGCATTTT. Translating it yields CASSFSETGVVNQPQHF.

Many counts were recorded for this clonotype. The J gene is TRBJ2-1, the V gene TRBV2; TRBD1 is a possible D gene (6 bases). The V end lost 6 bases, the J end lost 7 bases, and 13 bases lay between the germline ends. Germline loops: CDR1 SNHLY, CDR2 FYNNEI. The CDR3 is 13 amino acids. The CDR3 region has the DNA TGTGCCAGCAGCCAGGGGACCTTTAATGAGCAGTTCTTC. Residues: CASSQGTFNEQFF.

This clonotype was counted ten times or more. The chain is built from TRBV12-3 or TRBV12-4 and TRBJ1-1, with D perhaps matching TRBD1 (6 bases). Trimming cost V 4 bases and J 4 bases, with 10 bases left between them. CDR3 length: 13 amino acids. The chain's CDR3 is CASSSQGITEAFF. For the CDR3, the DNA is TGTGCCAGCAGTTCACAGGGAATCACTGAAGCTTTCTTT.

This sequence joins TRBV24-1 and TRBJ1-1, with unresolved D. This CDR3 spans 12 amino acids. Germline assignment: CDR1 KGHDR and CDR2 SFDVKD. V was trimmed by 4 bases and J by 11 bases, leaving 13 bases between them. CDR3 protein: CATSDPAGRAFF. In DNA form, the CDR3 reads TGTGCCACCAGTGACCCGGCCGGGAGGGCTTTCTTT.

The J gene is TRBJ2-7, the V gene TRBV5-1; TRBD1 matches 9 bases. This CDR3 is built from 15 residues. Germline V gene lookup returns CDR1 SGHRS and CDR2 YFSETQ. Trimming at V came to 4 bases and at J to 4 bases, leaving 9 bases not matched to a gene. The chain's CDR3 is CASSGRTGASYEQYF. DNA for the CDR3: TGCGCCAGCAGCGGTCGGACAGGGGCGAGTTACGAGCAGTACTTC.

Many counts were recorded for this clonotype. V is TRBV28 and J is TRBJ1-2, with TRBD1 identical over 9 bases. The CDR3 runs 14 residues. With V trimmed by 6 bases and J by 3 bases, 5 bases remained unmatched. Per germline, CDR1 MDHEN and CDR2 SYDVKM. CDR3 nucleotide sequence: TGTGCCAGCAGGTACAGGGACAGGGACTATGGCTACACCTTC. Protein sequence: CASRYRDRDYGYTF.

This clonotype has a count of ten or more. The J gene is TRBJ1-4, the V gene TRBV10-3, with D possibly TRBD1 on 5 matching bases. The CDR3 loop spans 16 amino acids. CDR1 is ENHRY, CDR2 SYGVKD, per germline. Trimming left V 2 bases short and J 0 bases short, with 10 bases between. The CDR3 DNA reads TGTGCCATCAGTGAGGGGGACCCCGCAACTAATGAAAAACTGTTTTTT. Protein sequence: CAISEGDPATNEKLFF.

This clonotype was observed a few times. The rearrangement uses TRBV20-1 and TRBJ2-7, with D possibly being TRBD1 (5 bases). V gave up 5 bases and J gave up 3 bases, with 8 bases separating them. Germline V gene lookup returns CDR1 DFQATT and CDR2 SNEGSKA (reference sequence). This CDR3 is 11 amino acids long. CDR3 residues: CSAYDSYEQYF. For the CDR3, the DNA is TGCAGTGCTTATGACAGCTACGAGCAGTACTTC.

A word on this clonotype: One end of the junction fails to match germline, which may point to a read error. CDR3 region: CASSQDSPGTPYEQHF. CDR3 DNA sequence: TGCGCCAGCAGCCAAGACTCTCCCGGGACGCCCTACGAGCAGCACTTC. The genes are TRBV4-1 and TRBJ2-7, with D tentatively TRBD1 or TRBD2 (5 bases each). Germline assignment: CDR1 MGHRA and CDR2 YSYEKL. CDR3 size: 16 residues.